This T cell receptor beta chain originates from a study of blood T cell repertoires in COVID-19. Study at large: Sources were T cells, B-cell-depleted T cells, or PBMCs; the material itself was cDNA or gDNA.

Only in-frame clones appear in the TCRdb table, and some are missing; sequencing was by immunoSEQ multiplex PCR. The data show approximately 280,000 clones, roughly 85% seen once. J gave up 4 bases and V 5 bases, and 7 bases lay outside the gene matches. Per the germline V gene, CDR1 is GTSNPN and CDR2 is SVGIG (reference sequence). There are 14 residues in the CDR3. Source material: peripheral blood. The TCR sequence derives from a man aged 50 to 59 with active or convalescent COVID-19. V is TRBV30 and J is TRBJ2-3; 9 bases are a match to TRBD2. The CDR3 DNA follows: TGTGCCTGGGGTGGCGGGAGGGCCCCAGATACGCAGTATTTT. As protein: CAWGGGRAPDTQYF.